This T cell receptor (beta chain) was identified during a study of blood T cell repertoires in COVID-19 (dated by TCRdb to about 2020). The study in broad terms: The collaborator samples originated in the United States, Italy and Spain and spanned the acute and convalescent phases of COVID-19. The prospective study material was composed of cDNA or gDNA derived from T cells, B-cell-depleted T cells, or PBMCs. Subjects who had been exposed to COVID-19, were actively infected with it, or had recovered from it provided the deeply sampled blood TCRbeta repertoires that made up the dataset. The repertoires were made available in a free public database intended to serve as a resource for research on the immune response to SARS-CoV-2. The samples were drawn from the first 160 participants of the ongoing ImmuneRACE study and from 1,254 subjects provided by 6 global collaborators. Nearly every sample came with metadata listing a de-identified subject ID, COVID-19 status, age in years and sex. Where available, HLA class I and class II types were obtained from metadata supplied by the sample provider rather than from assay-based typing.

The CDR3 starts with the cysteine, ends with the phenylalanine, and has 16 residues. Only CDR3 DNA remains: 48 bases, in frame from the first base. CDR1 and CDR2 were assigned from the germline V gene as SGDLS and YYNGEE. V gives up 0 bases and J gives up 5 bases, and the segment between their germline ends measures 17 bases. Comment on this clone: Which antigen it targets is not known. No base qualities exist here, and no much larger clone lies one base off it.

In the prospective study, participants were about 18 to 100 years old, resided in 24 geographic areas of the United States, and were enrolled through a virtual design. In the prospective study, cohorts were assigned on the basis of participant-reported clinical history obtained from a screening survey and a study questionnaire. ImmuneRACE Cohort 3 recovered participants were defined by two consecutive negative NP/OP PCR tests, healthcare professional clearance, or symptom resolution. Each participant in the prospective study had whole blood, serum and a nasopharyngeal or oropharyngeal swab collected by mobile phlebotomists. Participants in the prospective study had the option to provide additional blood draws and questionnaires over a roughly two-month period. Blood samples from the prospective study were shipped frozen or at room temperature prior to DNA extraction. TCRbeta CDR3 regions were amplified from genomic DNA using the immunoSEQ Assay, a bias-controlled multiplex PCR. The original pipeline was this. The number of nucleated cells in each sample was estimated from the amplification of reference gene primers within the assay. To quantify the absolute abundance of each unique TCRbeta CDR3 rearrangement, sequence reads were collapsed and filtered. Productive Simpson clonality was computed per sample as the square root of Simpson's diversity index over productive rearrangements. This immuneACCESS table, as held by TCRdb, lists in-frame sequences with V and J called but not all clones. Of the missing ones, under half trace to an unresolved V gene in checked studies; the others have no known cause. V and J calls and clone size are copied from that table; D and trimming were computed from the DNA. The sample records approximately 310,000 clones, approximately 83% of which are singletons. Over 2% of the sample is in the top ten clones.

Points the paper makes about the study in general: The quantity of clinical and demographic metadata differed by source and by participant and was supplied without curation.

The receptor's source is a man aged 30-40 years who had recovered from COVID-19. The specimen was PBMCs or T cells enriched from blood (not recorded which). This chain joins TRBV9 to TRBJ2-5; the D segment cannot be called with confidence. The CDR3 protein: CASSVEPSVLAETQYF. The nucleotides read TGTGCCAGCAGCGTAGAACCTAGTGTGTTGGCCGAGACCCAGTACTTC.